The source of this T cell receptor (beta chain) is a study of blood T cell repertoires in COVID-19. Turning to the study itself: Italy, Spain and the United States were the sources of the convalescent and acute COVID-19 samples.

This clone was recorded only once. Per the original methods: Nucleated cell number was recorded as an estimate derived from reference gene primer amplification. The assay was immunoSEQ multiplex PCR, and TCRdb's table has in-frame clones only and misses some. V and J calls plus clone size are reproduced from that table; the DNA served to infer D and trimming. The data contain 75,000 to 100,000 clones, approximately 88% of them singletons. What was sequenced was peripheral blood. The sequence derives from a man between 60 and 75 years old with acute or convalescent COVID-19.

CDR3 nucleotides: TGTGCCTGTACGCAGGGAAGCAATCAGCCCCAGCATTTT. This gives the protein CACTQGSNQPQHF. The chain employs TRBV30 and TRBJ1-5, with a possible D match to TRBD1 (5 bases). The CDR3 is 13 residues long. Trimming took 6 bases from V and 1 from J, leaving 10 bases between them. From germline, CDR1 is GTSNPN and CDR2 SVGIG (reference sequence).